This T cell receptor beta chain was identified during a study of blood T cell repertoires in COVID-19. Study-level information: Whether acute or convalescent, the COVID-19 samples came from the United States, Italy and Spain. T cells, B-cell-depleted T cells, or PBMCs supplied cDNA or gDNA.

Looked up from germline, CDR1 is LNHDA and CDR2 is SQIVND (reference sequence). Trimming cost V 5 bases and J 6 bases; bases outside gene matches: 9. This CDR3 spans 15 amino acids. Authors' methods: Amplifying reference gene primers gave estimates of nucleated cell counts. The table came from immunoSEQ multiplex PCR; TCRdb's copy has only in-frame clones and leaves some out. That table gives V, J and clone size, and the DNA gave D and trimming. This table has 110,000 or so clones, about 83% appearing once. Specimen: peripheral blood. The receptor comes from a man in his 70s with acute or convalescent COVID-19. This sequence joins TRBV19 and TRBJ2-2; TRBD2 matches 7 bases. The CDR3 bases are TGTGCCAGTAGTCCCACGGGGGGTGACTCCGGGGAGCTGTTTTTT. Its protein product is CASSPTGGDSGELFF.